The entry below describes one T cell receptor beta chain. This CDR3 contains 11 residues. V lost 2 bases and J lost 8, with 6 bases in between. The germline V gene has CDR1 KGHSH and CDR2 LQKENI. In making diagnoses, clinical symptoms, serum thyroxine and TRAb, thyroid ultrasound and orbital computed tomography were all used. A roughly 10 ml volume of fresh peripheral blood provided the PBMCs. This entry comes from a study of T cells in Graves' hyperthyroidism and ophthalmopathy. Amplification of TCR beta CDR3 regions used RNA as the template. Initially, a first-round RT-PCR of the TCR CDR3 employed the HTBI primer set. TCRdb fed the multiplex PCR reads into MiXCR, producing one record per CDR3 protein. The sample lists a few hundred thousand distinct CDR3 sequences; approximately 20% were seen once.

Specimen: blood. The receptor comes from a man aged 35-49 years with Graves' hyperthyroidism. The chain uses TRBV18 and TRBJ1-2; D is ambiguous. CDR3 DNA: TGTGCCAGCTCACCAGGGTCCGGCTACACCTTC. This translates into CASSPGSGYTF.